This T cell receptor (beta chain) originates from a study of T cells in Graves' hyperthyroidism and ophthalmopathy. Study-wide results and limits: Clonotypes that were expanded in thyroid above 0.001 mostly appeared in blood too.

RNA transcripts provided the source from which TCR beta CDR3 regions were amplified. During a first-round RT-PCR of the TCR CDR3, the HTBI primer set was used. TCRdb analysed the multiplex PCR reads with MiXCR anew, one entry per CDR3 protein. The sample lists 450,000 to 700,000 distinct CDR3 sequences, 46% occurring once. Comments on this clonotype: Its antigen remains unidentified.

Diagnoses were made from clinical symptoms, serum measures (thyroxine and TRAb), thyroid ultrasound and orbital computed tomography. The TCR sequence derives from a woman in her late teens or twenties with Graves' hyperthyroidism. The source material was peripheral blood or thyroid tissue (not recorded which).

CDR3 sequence reads: CASSSITLVAFF. CDR3 sequence (DNA): TGTGCCAGCAGCTCGATAACACTAGTAGCTTTCTTT. The chain is built from TRBV7-8 and TRBJ1-1; D gene unclear. The V end lost 4 bases, the J end lost 10 bases, and 13 bases lay between the germline ends. Germline V lookup: CDR1 SGHVS, CDR2 FQNEAQ. This CDR3 has 12 residues.